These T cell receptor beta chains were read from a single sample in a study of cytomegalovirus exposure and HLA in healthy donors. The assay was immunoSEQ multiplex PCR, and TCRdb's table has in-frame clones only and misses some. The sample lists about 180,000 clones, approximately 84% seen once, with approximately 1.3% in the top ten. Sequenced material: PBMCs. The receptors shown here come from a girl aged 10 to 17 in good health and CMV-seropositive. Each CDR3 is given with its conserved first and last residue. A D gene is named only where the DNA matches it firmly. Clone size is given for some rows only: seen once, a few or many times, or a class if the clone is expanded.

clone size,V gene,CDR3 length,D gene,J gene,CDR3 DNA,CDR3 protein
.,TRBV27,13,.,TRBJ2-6,TGTGCCAGCAGTCAATCTGGGGCCAACGTCCTGACTTTC,CASSQSGANVLTF
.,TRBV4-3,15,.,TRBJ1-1,TGCGCCAGCAGCCAGACGACAGGACTGAACACTGAAGCTTTCTTT,CASSQTTGLNTEAFF
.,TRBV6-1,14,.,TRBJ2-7,TGTGCCAGCAGGCCGGGACATATGTCCTACGAGCAGTACTTC,CASRPGHMSYEQYF
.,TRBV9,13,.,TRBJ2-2,TGTGCCAGCAGCGTAACAGGGTCCGGGGAGCTGTTTTTT,CASSVTGSGELFF
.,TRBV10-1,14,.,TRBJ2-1,TGCGCCAGCAGTGAATCAGAGGAGGGTAATGAGCAGTTCTTC,CASSESEEGNEQFF
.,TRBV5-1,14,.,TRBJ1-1,TGCGCCAGCAGCCCGGACAGTTTTAACACTGAAGCTTTCTTT,CASSPDSFNTEAFF
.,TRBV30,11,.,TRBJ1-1,TGTGCCTGGAGTGTGGGCGATCAAGCTTTCTTT,CAWSVGDQAFF
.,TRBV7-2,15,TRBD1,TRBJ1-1,TGTGCCAGCAGCTTAGCGGGGGACAGGGTGGCTGAAGCTTTCTTT,CASSLAGDRVAEAFF
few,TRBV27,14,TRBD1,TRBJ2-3,TGTGCCAGCAGTCCGTACAGGGGGCGGGATACGCAGTATTTT,CASSPYRGRDTQYF
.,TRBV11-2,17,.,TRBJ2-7,TGTGCCAGCAGCTTAGACTCCAGAAGGGCCGGAGGTTACGAGCAGTACTTC,CASSLDSRRAGGYEQYF
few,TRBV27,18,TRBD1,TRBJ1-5,TGTGCCAGCAGTTTGACAGGGGAGGCTCACCCTTTCAATCAGCCCCAGCATTTT,CASSLTGEAHPFNQPQHF
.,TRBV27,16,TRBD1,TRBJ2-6,TGTGCCAGCAGGCGGACAGGGAATGCTGGGGCCAACGTCCTGACTTTC,CASRRTGNAGANVLTF
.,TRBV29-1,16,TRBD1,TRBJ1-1,TGCAGCGTGACTGTCACGAGGGGGCGACTGTACACTGAAGCTTTCTTT,CSVTVTRGRLYTEAFF
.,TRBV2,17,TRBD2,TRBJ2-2,TGTGCCAGCAGTATGGCTAGCGGGAGTCCGAACACCGGGGAGCTGTTTTTT,CASSMASGSPNTGELFF
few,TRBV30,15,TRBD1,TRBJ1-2,TGTGCCTGGAGTATAGGACAGGGACCAGGCTATGGCTACACCTTC,CAWSIGQGPGYGYTF
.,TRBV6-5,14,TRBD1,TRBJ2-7,TGTGCCAGCAGTTACGACAGGGGGCCCTACGAGCAGTACTTC,CASSYDRGPYEQYF
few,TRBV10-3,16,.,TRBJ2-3,TGTGCCATCAGTCCCGAGGAGGCGGGGAGCCGGGATACGCAGTATTTT,CAISPEEAGSRDTQYF
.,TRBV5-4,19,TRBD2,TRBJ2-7,TGTGCCAGCAGCCCCCAGGGTGGACTTCCGGGACTAGTTCCTTACGAGCAGTACTTC,CASSPQGGLPGLVPYEQYF
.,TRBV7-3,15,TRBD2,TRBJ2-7,TGTGCCAGCAGCCCATCCCCCGGGAGGGCTAACGAGCAGTACTTC,CASSPSPGRANEQYF
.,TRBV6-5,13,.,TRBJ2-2,TGTGCCAGCATATCAGCAGGCACCGGGGAGCTGTTTTTT,CASISAGTGELFF
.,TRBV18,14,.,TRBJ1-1,TGTGCCAGCTCACCAGGAGCCATGAACACTGAAGCTTTCTTT,CASSPGAMNTEAFF
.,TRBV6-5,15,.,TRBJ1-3,TGTGCCAGCAGAATGGCAGGAGGTTCTGGAAACACCATATATTTT,CASRMAGGSGNTIYF
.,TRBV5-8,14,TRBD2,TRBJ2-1,TGTGCCAGCAGCTTGGTAGCGGGGTACAATGAGCAGTTCTTC,CASSLVAGYNEQFF
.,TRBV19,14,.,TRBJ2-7,TGTGCCAGTAGTATCGGTGAAAGCGCCTACGAGCAGTACTTC,CASSIGESAYEQYF
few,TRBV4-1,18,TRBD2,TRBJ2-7,TGCGCCAGCAGCCAAGTTATGAGACTAGCGGCAATTTCCTACGAGCAGTACTTC,CASSQVMRLAAISYEQYF
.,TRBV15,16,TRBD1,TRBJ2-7,TGTGCCACCAGCAGAGCTAGGGACAGGGGGCCCTACGAGCAGTACTTC,CATSRARDRGPYEQYF
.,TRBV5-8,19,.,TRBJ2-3,TGTGCCAGCAGCCTGGGGGCTAGCGGAAGATTTTCTAGCACAGATACGCAGTATTTT,CASSLGASGRFSSTDTQYF
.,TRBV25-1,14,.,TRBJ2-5,TGTGCCAGCAGTGAAAGGGGTGGTCAAGAGACCCAGTACTTC,CASSERGGQETQYF
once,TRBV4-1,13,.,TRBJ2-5,TGCGCCAGCAGCCAAGACAGGGCTGAGACCCAGTACTTC,CASSQDRAETQYF
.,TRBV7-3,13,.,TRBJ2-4,TGTGCCGGCAGCCCCCAAGGGGGTAACATTCAGTACTTC,CAGSPQGGNIQYF
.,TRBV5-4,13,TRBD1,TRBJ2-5,TGTGCCAGCAGCTGGGACAGGATAGAGACCCAGTACTTC,CASSWDRIETQYF
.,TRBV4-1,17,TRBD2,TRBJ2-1,TGCGCCAGCAGCCGCTTAATTACGGGAGGGTCTCTAAATGAGCAGTTCTTC,CASSRLITGGSLNEQFF
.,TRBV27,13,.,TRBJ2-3,TGTGCCAGCAGTTTAACCCACAGAGATACGCAGTATTTT,CASSLTHRDTQYF
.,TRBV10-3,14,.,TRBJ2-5,TGTGCCATCAGGGAGACAGGAATAAAAGAGACCCAGTACTTC,CAIRETGIKETQYF
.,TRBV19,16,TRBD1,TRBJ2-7,TGTGCCAGTAGTATTCTTGGGGGACAGGGGCAGGACGAGCAGTACTTC,CASSILGGQGQDEQYF
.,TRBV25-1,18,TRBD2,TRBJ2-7,TGTGCCAGCAGTGAATATCGAAATCTAGGACTAGCGGTATACGAGCAGTACTTC,CASSEYRNLGLAVYEQYF